This T cell receptor (beta chain) is from a study of OX40 agonist ivuxolimab in advanced cancers. The V end was cut by 5 bases, the J end by 7 bases, with 15 bases between. Germline V gene data show CDR1 as SQVTM and CDR2 as ANQGSEA. The CDR3 length is 12 residues. Using immunoSEQ multiplex PCR, the repertoire was profiled, and TCRdb retains in-frame clones only, with some absent. Here the sample spans more than 65,000 clones, approximately 89% being singletons. The chain employs TRBV29-1 and TRBJ2-7; a possible D gene is TRBD1 (5 bases). The sequence came from an adult with an advanced solid tumor such as melanoma, head and neck, liver or kidney cancer. The sample in question was CD4+ or CD8+ T cells sorted from blood, obtained in a trial of the OX40 agonist ivuxolimab. For the CDR3, the DNA is TGCAGCGTTCTCACAGGATCGAATGAGCAGTACTTC. It encodes CSVLTGSNEQYF.